The entry below gives a single T cell receptor (beta chain) sequence along with its context. The data were obtained in a study of blood T cell repertoires in COVID-19. Sequencing used immunoSEQ multiplex PCR; TCRdb keeps in-frame clones, though not all of them. This table holds fewer than 400,000 clones, 65% to 90% found once. Allocation to cohorts depended on clinical history reported by the participants. The study counted Cohort 3 donors as recovered given two negative PCRs, clearance, or symptom resolution. V gave up 5 bases and J gave up 2 bases, with 10 bases separating them. Germline V gives CDR1 MDHEN, CDR2 SYDVKM. There are 14 residues in the CDR3.

This rearrangement joins TRBV28 to TRBJ1-5; perhaps TRBD1 as D (5 bases). The TCR was taken from a man aged 25-45 years who had recovered from COVID-19. Input material: PBMCs or T cells enriched from blood (not recorded which). The CDR3: CASSPPQGNQPQHF. CDR3 DNA: TGTGCCAGCAGTCCCCCACAGGGCAATCAGCCCCAGCATTTT. Supplemented by reference TRBV28 and TRBJ1-5, the full variable domain reads DVKVTQSSRYLVKRTGEKVFLECVQDMDHENMFWYRQDPGLGLRLIYFSYDVKMKEKGDIPEGYSVSREKKERFSLILESASTNQTSMYLCASSPPQGNQPQHFGDGTRLSIL.